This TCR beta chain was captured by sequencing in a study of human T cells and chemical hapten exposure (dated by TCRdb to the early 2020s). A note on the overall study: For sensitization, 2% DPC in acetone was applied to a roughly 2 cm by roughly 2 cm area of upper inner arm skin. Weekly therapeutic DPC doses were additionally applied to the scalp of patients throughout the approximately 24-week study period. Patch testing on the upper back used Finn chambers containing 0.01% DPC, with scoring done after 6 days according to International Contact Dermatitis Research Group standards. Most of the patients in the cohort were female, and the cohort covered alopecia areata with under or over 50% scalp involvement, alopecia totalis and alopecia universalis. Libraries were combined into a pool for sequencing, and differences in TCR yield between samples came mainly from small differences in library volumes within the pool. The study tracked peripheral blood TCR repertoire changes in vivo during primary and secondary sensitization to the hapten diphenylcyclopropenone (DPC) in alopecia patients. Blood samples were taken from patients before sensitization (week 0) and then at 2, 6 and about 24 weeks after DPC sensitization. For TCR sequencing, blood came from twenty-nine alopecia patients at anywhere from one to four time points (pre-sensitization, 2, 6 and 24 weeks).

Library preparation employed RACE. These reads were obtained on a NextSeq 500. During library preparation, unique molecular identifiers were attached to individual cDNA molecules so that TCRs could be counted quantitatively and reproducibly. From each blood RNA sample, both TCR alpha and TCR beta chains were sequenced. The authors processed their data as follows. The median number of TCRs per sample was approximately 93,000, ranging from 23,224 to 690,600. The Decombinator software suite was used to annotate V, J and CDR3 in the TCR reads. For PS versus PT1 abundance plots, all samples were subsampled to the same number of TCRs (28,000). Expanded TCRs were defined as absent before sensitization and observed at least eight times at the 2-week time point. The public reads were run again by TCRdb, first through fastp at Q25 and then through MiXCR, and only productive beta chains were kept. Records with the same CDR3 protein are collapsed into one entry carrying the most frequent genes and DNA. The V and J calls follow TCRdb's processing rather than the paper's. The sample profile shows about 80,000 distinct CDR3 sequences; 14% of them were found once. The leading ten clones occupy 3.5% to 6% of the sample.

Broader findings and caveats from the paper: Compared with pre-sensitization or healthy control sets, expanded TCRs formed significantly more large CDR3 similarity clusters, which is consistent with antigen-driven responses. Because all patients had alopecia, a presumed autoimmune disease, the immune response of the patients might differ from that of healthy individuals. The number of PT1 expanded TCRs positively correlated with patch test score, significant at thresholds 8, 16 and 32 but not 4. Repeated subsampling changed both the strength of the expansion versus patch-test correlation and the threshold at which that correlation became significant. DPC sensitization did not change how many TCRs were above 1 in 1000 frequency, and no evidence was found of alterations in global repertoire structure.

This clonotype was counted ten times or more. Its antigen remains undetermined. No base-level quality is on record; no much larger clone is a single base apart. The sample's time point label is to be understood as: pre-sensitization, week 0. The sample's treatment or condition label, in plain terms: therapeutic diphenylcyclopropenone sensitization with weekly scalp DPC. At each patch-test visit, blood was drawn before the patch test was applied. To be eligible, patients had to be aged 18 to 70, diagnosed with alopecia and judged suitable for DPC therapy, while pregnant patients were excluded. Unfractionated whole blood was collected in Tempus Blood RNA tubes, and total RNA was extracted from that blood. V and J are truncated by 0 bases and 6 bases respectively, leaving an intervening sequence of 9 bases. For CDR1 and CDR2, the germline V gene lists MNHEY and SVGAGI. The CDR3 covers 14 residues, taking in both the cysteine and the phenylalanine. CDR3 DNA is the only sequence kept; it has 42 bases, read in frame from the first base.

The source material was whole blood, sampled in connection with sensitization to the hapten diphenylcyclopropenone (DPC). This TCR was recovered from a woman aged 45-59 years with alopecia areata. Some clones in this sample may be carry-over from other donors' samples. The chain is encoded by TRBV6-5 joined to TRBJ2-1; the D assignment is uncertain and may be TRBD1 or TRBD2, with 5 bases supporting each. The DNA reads TGTGCCAGCAGTTACTCGAGGGACGTCAATGAGCAGTTCTTC. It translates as CASSYSRDVNEQFF.